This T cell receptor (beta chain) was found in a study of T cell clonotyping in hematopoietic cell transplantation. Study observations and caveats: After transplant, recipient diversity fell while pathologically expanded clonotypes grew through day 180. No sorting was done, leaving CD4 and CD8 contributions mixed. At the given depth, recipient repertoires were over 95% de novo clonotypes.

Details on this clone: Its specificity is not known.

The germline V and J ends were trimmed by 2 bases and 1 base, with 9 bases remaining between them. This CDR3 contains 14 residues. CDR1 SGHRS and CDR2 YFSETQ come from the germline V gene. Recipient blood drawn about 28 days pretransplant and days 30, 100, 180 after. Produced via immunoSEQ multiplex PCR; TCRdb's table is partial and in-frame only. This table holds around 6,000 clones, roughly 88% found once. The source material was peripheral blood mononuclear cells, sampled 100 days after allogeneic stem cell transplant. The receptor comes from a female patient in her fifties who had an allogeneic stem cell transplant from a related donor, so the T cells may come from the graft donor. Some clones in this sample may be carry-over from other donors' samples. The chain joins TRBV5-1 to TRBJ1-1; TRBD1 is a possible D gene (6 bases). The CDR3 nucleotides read TGCGCCAGCAGCTTCGGGGGGGCGAACACTGAAGCTTTCTTT. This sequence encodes CASSFGGANTEAFF.